The 5 T cell receptor beta chains reported below all come from one sample, sequenced in a study of graft-versus-host responses after intestinal transplantation. Repertoires were generated with immunoSEQ multiplex PCR, while TCRdb's copy carries only in-frame clones and drops some. The sample yields approximately 39,000 clones, 94% seen once. Their antigen targets remain unknown. The sample consisted of unstimulated CD4+ T cells sorted from spleen or lymph node cells, taken before transplant. These receptors came from a human donor who was the organ donor for an intestinal transplant.

The J gene is TRBJ1-6, the V gene TRBV6-1, with unresolved D. Trimming pared 3 bases from V and 5 bases from J, leaving 14 bases between. In germline, CDR1 is MNHNS, CDR2 SASEGT. There are 16 residues in the CDR3. The CDR3: CASSEGAFYHNSPLHF. CDR3 in DNA: TGTGCCAGCAGTGAGGGTGCCTTCTACCATAATTCACCCCTCCACTTT.

This chain joins TRBV30 and TRBJ1-1; TRBD1 might be the D (5 bases). Between the trimmed V and J ends, which lost 5 bases and 3 bases, there was a span of 22 bases. The germline CDR1 and CDR2 sequences are GTSNPN and SVGIG (reference sequence). CDR3 size: 16 residues. In DNA form, the CDR3 reads TGTGCCTGGGAGCCGCTCCGGACACCCTTTTACACTGAAGCTTTCTTT. It is translated as CAWEPLRTPFYTEAFF.

V and J are TRBV4-3 and TRBJ1-2; TRBD1 is a possible D gene (5 bases). The CDR3 runs 17 residues. V was pared by 0 bases and J by 4 bases, with 18 bases between. CDR1 and CDR2 from the germline V gene are LGHNA and YSLEER. CDR3 region: CASSQDRRTGPLYGYTF. The DNA of the CDR3 is TGCGCCAGCAGCCAAGATCGCCGGACGGGACCTCTCTATGGCTACACCTTC.

The rearrangement uses TRBV5-1 and TRBJ2-3, with 11 bases that match TRBD2. The CDR3 is 14 residues long. Trimming at V came to 3 bases and at J to 6 bases, leaving 3 bases not matched to a gene. CDR1 and CDR2 from the germline V gene are SGHRS and YFSETQ. In DNA, the CDR3 is TGCGCCAGCAGCTATAGCGGGGGGGCCGATACGCAGTATTTT. Its translation is CASSYSGGADTQYF.

The rearrangement links TRBV4-1 to TRBJ1-6, with TRBD1 as a possible D gene (5 bases). CDR1 is MGHRA and CDR2 is YSYEKL in the germline V gene. The CDR3 has 15 residues. Trimming shortened V by 0 bases and J by 4 bases, and 7 bases separated the two germline ends. The DNA of the CDR3 is TGCGCCAGCAGCCAAGATCAGGGATATAATTCACCCCTCCACTTT. Its translation is CASSQDQGYNSPLHF.